This TCR beta chain was documented in a study of CD8+ T cells in alopecia areata (dated by TCRdb to 2016 to 2018). Regarding the research as a whole: The treated patients took part in an open-label pilot trial in which moderate-to-severe alopecia areata was treated with oral tofacitinib at 5 to 10 mg twice daily. Patients stayed on tofacitinib for 6 to 18 months and then had 6 months of follow-up off drug so that delayed response and recurrence could be assessed. In treated patients, disease severity was measured using the SALT score, which gives the percentage of scalp surface area affected. The study used high-throughput TCRbeta sequencing to examine T cell clonal expansion in alopecia areata, in both the C3H/HeJ mouse model and human patients. Human TCRbeta sequencing covered scalp tissue and sorted CD4+ and CD8+ peripheral blood T cells from patchy and totalis/universalis alopecia areata patients and healthy controls. Biopsies were taken from tofacitinib-treated patients at baseline and again at 4 and 24 weeks into treatment, and several of those patients also had a later scalp biopsy. Scalp clonality was compared across normal scalp (n=4), patchy alopecia areata scalp (n=8), and alopecia totalis/universalis scalp (n=8). RNA was obtained with the PAXgene miRNA kit for fixed scalp, the miRNeasy kit for PBMCs, and the RNeasy kit for mouse skin. TCRbeta CDR3 regions were amplified by immunoSEQ multiplex PCR using 35 Vbeta forward and 13 Jbeta reverse primers. Overall study results and their limits: During tofacitinib treatment, many expanded lesional clones stuck around in both scalp and blood, and this persistence may partly explain why relapse happens after treatment is stopped. The treated cohort was small, with a single nonresponder, so links between baseline CD8+ expansion and response need larger studies. Shared TCR sequences between patients were less evident than in mice, which may be partly attributable to HLA diversity in the patient population. Compared with normal scalp, lesional scalp, particularly in alopecia totalis/universalis, had higher clonality and more expanded CD8+ clones, which suggests antigenic drive. Unlike mouse skin, which is dominated by gammadelta T cells, normal human skin has resident alphabeta T cells that are also sequenced, and this complicates analysis of the scalp TCR repertoire. Tofacitinib significantly decreased scalp clonality and the number of expanded CD8+ clones among the top 100 scalp clones.

Library generation was performed with the immunoSEQ multiplex PCR assay. To provide template for TCR sequencing, every sample had RNA extracted and reverse transcribed into cDNA. SuperScript III was used for first-strand cDNA synthesis, primed with a 2:1 mix of oligo-dT and random hexamers. A synthetic immune receptor repertoire was used to assess amplification bias, and residual bias was removed computationally. Under the source paper's analysis protocol: After raw reads were preprocessed to remove errors, the CDR3 was defined following IMGT conventions as running from the conserved cysteine to phenylalanine. Clonality was computed by normalizing Shannon entropy by log2 of the number of productive unique TCRs and subtracting the result from 1. Whether scalp clones were CD4 or CD8 was inferred by matching scalp TCRbeta sequences against CD4 and CD8 repertoires sorted from blood. TCRdb re-hosts the immuneACCESS table, in-frame sequences only. Its copies lack some clones; in the studies checked, an unresolved V gene accounts for under half of them, and the cause for the rest is not known. V, J and clone size derive from that table, while D and trimming were established from the DNA sequence. The sample table lists approximately 180,000 clones, about 61% of them with a count of one. About a sixth of the sample rests with the top ten.

CDR1 and CDR2 were assigned from the germline V gene as ENHRY and SYGVKD. V gives up 3 bases and J gives up 3 bases, and the segment between their germline ends measures 9 bases. The CDR3, from cysteine to phenylalanine, totals 13 residues. The entry retains the CDR3 DNA only, 39 bases that are in frame from base 1. What the treatment or condition label conveys for this sample: oral pan-JAK inhibitor, 5-10 mg twice daily. Lesional scalp punch biopsies and peripheral blood were collected from alopecia areata patients. PBMCs were isolated by density centrifugation and stained for CD3, CD4 and CD8, and CD4+ and CD8+ T cells were sorted on a FACSAria. On this clone: Its antigen specificity is not known. Base qualities are not at hand, and no much larger clone is one base apart.

The chain couples TRBV10-3 to TRBJ2-7; TRBD1 is a weak D gene call, 5 bases matching. The specimen was CD4+ T cells sorted from blood, collected between weeks 55 and 65, from a patient treated with tofacitinib. This receptor was identified in a human donor with alopecia areata. The CDR3 region: CAISDRQGYEQYF. The DNA reads as follows: TGTGCCATCAGTGACCGTCAGGGCTACGAGCAGTACTTC.